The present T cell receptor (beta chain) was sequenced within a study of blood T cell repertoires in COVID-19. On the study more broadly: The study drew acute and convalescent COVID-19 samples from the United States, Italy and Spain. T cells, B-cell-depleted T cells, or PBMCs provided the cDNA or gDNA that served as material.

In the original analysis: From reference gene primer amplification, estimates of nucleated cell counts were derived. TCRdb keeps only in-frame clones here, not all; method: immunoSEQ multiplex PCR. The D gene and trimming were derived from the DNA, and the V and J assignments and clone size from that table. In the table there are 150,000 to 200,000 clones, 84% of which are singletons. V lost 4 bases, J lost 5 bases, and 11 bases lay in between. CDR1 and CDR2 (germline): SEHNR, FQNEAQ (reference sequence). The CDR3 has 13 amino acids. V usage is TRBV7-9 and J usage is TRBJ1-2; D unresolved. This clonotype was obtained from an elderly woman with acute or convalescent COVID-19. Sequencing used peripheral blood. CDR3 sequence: CASSSLTRYGYTF. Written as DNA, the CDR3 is TGTGCCAGCAGCTCTCTGACGAGGTATGGCTACACCTTC.